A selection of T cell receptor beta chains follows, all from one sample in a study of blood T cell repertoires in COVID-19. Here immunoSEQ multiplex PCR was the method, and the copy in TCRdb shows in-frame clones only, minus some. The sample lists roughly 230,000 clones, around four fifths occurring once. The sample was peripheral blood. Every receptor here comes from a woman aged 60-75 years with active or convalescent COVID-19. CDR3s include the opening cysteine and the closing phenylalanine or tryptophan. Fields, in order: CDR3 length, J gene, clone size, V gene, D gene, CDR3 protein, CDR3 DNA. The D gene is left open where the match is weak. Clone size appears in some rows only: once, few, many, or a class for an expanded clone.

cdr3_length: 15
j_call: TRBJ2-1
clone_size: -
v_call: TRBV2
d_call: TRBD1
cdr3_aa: CASRTDRSSYNEQFF
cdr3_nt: TGTGCCAGCAGGACGGACAGGAGCTCCTACAATGAGCAGTTCTTC

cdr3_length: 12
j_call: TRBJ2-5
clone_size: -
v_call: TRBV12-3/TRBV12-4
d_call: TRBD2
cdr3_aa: CASSPTSGAQYF
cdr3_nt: TGTGCCAGCAGTCCAACTAGCGGGGCCCAGTACTTC

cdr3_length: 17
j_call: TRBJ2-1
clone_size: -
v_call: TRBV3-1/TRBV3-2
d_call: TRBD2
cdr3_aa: CASSQEGTSGNYNEQFF
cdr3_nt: TGTGCCAGCAGCCAAGAGGGGACTAGCGGCAACTACAATGAGCAGTTCTTC

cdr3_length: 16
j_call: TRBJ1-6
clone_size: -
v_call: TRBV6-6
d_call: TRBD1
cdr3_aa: CASSYLRDRGNTPLHF
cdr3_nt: TGTGCCAGCAGTTACCTCCGGGACAGGGGTAATACACCCCTCCACTTT

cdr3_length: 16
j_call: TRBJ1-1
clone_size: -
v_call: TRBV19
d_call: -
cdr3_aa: CASSLRTGTRNTEAFF
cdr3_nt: TGTGCCAGTAGTCTCCGGACCGGGACAAGGAACACTGAAGCTTTCTTT

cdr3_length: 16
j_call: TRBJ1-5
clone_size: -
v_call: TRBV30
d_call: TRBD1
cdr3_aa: CAWSPPGGSGSQPQHF
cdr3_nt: TGTGCCTGGAGTCCCCCAGGGGGTTCGGGGAGTCAGCCCCAGCATTTT

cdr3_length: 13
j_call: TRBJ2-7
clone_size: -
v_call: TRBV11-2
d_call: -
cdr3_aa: CASSLQGTYEQYF
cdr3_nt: TGTGCCAGCAGCTTACAGGGAACATACGAGCAGTACTTC

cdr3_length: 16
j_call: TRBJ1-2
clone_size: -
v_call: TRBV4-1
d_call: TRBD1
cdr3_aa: CASSQEEGAGNYGYTF
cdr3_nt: TGCGCCAGCAGCCAAGAAGAGGGGGCGGGTAACTATGGCTACACCTTC

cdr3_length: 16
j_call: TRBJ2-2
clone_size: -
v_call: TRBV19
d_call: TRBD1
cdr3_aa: CASSTETGGAAGELFF
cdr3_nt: TGTGCCAGTAGTACAGAGACAGGGGGCGCGGCCGGGGAGCTGTTTTTT

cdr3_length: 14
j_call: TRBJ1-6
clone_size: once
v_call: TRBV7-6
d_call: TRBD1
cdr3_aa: CASSPRTGRSPLHF
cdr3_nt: TGTGCCAGCAGCCCCCGGACAGGGCGATCACCCCTCCACTTT

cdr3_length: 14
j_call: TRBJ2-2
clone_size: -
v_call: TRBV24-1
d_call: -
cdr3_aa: CATSATPGTGELFF
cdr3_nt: TGTGCCACCAGTGCCACCCCCGGGACCGGGGAGCTGTTTTTT

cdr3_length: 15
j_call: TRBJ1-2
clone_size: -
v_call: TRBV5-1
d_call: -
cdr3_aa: CASSLEGRGYDGYTF
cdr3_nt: TGCGCCAGCAGCTTGGAGGGCAGGGGATATGATGGCTACACCTTC

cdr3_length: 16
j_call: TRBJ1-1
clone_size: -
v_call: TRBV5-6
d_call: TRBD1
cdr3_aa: CASSPGTGGGITEAFF
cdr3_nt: TGTGCCAGCAGTCCCGGGACAGGGGGCGGAATCACTGAAGCTTTCTTT

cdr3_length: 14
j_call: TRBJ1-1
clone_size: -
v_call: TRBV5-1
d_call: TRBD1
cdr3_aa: CASSLVGQGREAFF
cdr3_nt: TGCGCCAGCAGCTTGGTAGGACAGGGTCGCGAAGCTTTCTTT

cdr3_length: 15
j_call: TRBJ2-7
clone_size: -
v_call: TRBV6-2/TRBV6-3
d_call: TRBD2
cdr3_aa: CASSSPSGYLYEQYF
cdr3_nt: TGTGCCAGCAGTTCCCCTAGCGGGTATCTCTACGAGCAGTACTTC

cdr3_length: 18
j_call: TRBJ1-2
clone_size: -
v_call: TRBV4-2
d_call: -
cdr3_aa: CASSQGPAGGLRLDGYTF
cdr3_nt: TGTGCCAGCAGCCAAGGGCCGGCGGGAGGGCTTAGGTTGGATGGCTACACCTTC

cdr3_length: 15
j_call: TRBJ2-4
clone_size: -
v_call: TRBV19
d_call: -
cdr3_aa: CASSILDSSKNIQYF
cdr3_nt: TGTGCCAGTAGTATACTAGACAGTTCCAAAAACATTCAGTACTTC

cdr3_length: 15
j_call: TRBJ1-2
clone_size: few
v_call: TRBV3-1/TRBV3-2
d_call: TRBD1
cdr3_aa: CASSQARGQTHGYTF
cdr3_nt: TGTGCCAGCAGCCAAGCCAGGGGACAGACCCATGGCTACACCTTC

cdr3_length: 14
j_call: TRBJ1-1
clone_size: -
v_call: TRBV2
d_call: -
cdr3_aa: CASSEAHRGTEAFF
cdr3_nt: TGTGCCAGCAGTGAAGCGCACCGCGGTACTGAAGCTTTCTTT

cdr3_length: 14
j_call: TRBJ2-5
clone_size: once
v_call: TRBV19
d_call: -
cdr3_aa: CASSIRGGEETQYF
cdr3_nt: TGTGCCAGTAGTATTAGAGGGGGGGAAGAGACCCAGTACTTC

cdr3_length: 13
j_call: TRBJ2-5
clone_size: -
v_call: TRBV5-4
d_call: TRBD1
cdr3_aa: CASSLGRGETQYF
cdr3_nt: TGTGCCAGCAGCTTGGGCAGGGGGGAGACCCAGTACTTC

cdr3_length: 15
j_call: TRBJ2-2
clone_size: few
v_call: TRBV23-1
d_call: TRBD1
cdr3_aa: CASNGGQFYTGELFF
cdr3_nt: TGCGCCAGCAATGGGGGACAGTTTTACACCGGGGAGCTGTTTTTT

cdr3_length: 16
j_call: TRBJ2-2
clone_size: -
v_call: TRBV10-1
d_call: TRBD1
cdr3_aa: CASSESPGGLPGELFF
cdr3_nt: TGCGCCAGCAGTGAGTCGCCAGGGGGCCTCCCCGGGGAGCTGTTTTTT

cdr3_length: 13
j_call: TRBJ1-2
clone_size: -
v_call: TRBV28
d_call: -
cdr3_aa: CASSLARVAGYTF
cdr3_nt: TGTGCCAGCAGTTTAGCCAGGGTGGCTGGCTACACCTTC

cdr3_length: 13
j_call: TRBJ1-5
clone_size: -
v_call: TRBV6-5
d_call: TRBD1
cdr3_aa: CASRHPTGEPQHF
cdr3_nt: TGTGCCAGCAGGCATCCCACAGGGGAGCCCCAGCATTTT

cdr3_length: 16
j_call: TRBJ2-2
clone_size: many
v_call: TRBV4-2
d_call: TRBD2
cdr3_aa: CASSQDSGGNTGELFF
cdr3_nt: TGTGCCAGCAGCCAAGATTCGGGGGGAAACACCGGGGAGCTGTTTTTT

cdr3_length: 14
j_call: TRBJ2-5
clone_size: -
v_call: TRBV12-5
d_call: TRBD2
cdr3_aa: CASGSGLAGETQYF
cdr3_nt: TGTGCTAGTGGTTCGGGACTAGCAGGGGAGACCCAGTACTTC

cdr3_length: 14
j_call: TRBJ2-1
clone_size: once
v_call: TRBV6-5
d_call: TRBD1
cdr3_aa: CASMGQTPDNEQFF
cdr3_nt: TGTGCCAGCATGGGACAGACCCCTGACAATGAGCAGTTCTTC

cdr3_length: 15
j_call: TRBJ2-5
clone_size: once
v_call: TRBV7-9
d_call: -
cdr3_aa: CASSSPGFPQETQYF
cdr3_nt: TGTGCCAGCAGCTCACCAGGGTTCCCTCAAGAGACCCAGTACTTC

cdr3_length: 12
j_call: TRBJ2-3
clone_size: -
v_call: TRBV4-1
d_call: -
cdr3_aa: CASSLNTDTQYF
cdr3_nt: TGCGCCAGCAGCCTCAACACAGATACGCAGTATTTT

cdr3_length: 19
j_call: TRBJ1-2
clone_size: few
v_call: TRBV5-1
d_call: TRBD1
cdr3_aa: CASSSTGTGAPVGVYGYTF
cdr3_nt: TGCGCCAGCAGCTCGACCGGGACAGGGGCGCCGGTGGGTGTGTATGGCTACACCTTC

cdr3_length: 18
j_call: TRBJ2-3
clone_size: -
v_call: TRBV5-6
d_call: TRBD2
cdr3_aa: CASSFLRGGPPPGDTQYF
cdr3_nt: TGTGCCAGCAGCTTCCTCCGGGGGGGGCCCCCGCCGGGAGATACGCAGTATTTT

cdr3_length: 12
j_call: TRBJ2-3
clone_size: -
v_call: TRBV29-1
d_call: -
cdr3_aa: CSVGQGTDTQYF
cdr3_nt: TGCAGCGTTGGCCAGGGCACAGATACGCAGTATTTT

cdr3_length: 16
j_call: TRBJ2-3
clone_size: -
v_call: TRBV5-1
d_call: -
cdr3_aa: CASSATQGPGTDTQYF
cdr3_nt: TGCGCCAGCAGCGCGACACAGGGTCCGGGGACAGATACGCAGTATTTT

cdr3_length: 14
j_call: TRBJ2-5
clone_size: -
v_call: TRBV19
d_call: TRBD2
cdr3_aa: CASSPTSGGETQYF
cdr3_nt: TGTGCCAGTAGTCCGACTAGCGGGGGTGAGACCCAGTACTTC

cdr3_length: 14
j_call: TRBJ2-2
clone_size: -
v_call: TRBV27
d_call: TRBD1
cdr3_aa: CATKPGQGAGELFF
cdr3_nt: TGTGCCACCAAACCGGGACAGGGTGCCGGGGAGCTGTTTTTT

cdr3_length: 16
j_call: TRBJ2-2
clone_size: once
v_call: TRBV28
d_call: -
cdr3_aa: CASSLLDLLNTGELFF
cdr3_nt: TGTGCCAGCAGTTTATTGGACTTACTGAACACCGGGGAGCTGTTTTTT

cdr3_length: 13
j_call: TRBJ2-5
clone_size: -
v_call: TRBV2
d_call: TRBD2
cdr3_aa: CASSSGGQETQYF
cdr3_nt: TGTGCCAGCAGTAGCGGGGGGCAAGAGACCCAGTACTTC

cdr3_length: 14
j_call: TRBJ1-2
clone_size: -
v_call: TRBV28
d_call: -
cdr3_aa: CASSLVSGIHGYTF
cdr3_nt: TGTGCCAGCAGTTTGGTATCGGGGATCCATGGCTACACCTTC

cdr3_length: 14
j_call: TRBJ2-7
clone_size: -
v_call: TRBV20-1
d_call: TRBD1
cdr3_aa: CSASGQGLTYEQYF
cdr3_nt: TGCAGTGCTAGTGGACAGGGGCTAACCTACGAGCAGTACTTC

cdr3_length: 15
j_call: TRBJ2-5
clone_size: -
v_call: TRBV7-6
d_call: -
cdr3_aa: CASSLVASAGETQYF
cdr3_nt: TGTGCCAGCAGCTTAGTTGCCTCCGCAGGGGAGACCCAGTACTTC

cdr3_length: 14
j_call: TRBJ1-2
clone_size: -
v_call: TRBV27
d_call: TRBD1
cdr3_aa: CASSNRGLGYGYTF
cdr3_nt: TGTGCCAGCAGTAACAGGGGGCTCGGCTATGGCTACACCTTC

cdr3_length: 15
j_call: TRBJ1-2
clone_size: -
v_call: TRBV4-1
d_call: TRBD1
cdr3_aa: CASSQGQGTDYGYTF
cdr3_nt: TGCGCCAGCAGCCAAGGACAGGGAACTGACTATGGCTACACCTTC

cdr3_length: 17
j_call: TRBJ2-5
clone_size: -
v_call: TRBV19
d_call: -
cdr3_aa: CASSIGAAGWPQETQYF
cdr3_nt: TGTGCCAGTAGTATAGGGGCGGCAGGGTGGCCCCAAGAGACCCAGTACTTC

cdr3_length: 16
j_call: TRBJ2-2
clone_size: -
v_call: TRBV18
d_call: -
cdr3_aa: CASSPGHPVNTGELFF
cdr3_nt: TGTGCCAGCTCACCAGGACATCCGGTGAACACCGGGGAGCTGTTTTTT